These 11 T cell receptor beta chains share one sample of origin, sequenced in a study of shared clonotypes between healthy human individuals. Libraries were prepared by immunoSEQ multiplex PCR; TCRdb keeps only in-frame clonotypes and omits some of them. Counted here are 2 million or so clones, roughly 94% occurring once; the ten biggest clones make up roughly 0.13%. Material for sequencing was naive CD4+ T cells sorted from blood. The subset is: CD45RA+ positively selected. The origin of the receptors is a man aged 18 to 29 in good health.

As to this clone: Within the sample, other DNA sequences also encode this same CDR3. J is TRBJ2-3 and V is TRBV10-3; 9 bases align to TRBD2. Germline CDR1 is ENHRY and CDR2 is SYGVKD. Unmatched junction bases numbered 2, after V lost 9 bases and J lost 1 base. The CDR3 is 13 residues long. This CDR3 reads CAISGSGTDTQYF. The CDR3 DNA sequence: TGTGCCATTAGCGGGAGTGGCACAGATACGCAGTATTTT.

The chain is built from TRBV7-9 and TRBJ1-6; no firm D call. The V end was cut by 6 bases, the J end by 5 bases, with 8 bases between. Germline V gene sequence: CDR1 SEHNR, CDR2 FQNEAQ (reference sequence). The CDR3 consists of 13 residues. The CDR3 here is CASRLRDNSPLHF. The CDR3 DNA sequence: TGTGCCAGCAGATTACGGGATAATTCACCCCTCCACTTT.

The chain is built from TRBV6-1 and TRBJ2-1; D is unclear. V was pared by 2 bases and J by 2 bases, with 10 bases between. There are 15 residues in the CDR3. Per germline, CDR1 MNHNS and CDR2 SASEGT. The CDR3 here is CASSEWPSTYNEQFF. The CDR3 region has the DNA TGTGCCAGCAGTGAATGGCCCTCTACCTACAATGAGCAGTTCTTC.

CDR3 amino acids: CASSMGLAGVSTGELFF. The CDR3 nucleotides are TGTGCCAGCAGCATGGGGCTAGCGGGAGTGAGCACCGGGGAGCTGTTTTTT. The genes are TRBV13 and TRBJ2-2, with 10 nucleotides matching TRBD2. With V trimmed by 5 bases and J by 4 bases, 10 bases remained unmatched. Germline V gives CDR1 PRHDT, CDR2 FYEKMQ (reference sequence). The length of the CDR3 is 17 residues.

Note on this clone: Other DNA sequences in this sample translate to the same CDR3. This chain links TRBV18 with TRBJ2-7, with 10 bases fitting TRBD1. V lost 3 bases to trimming and J lost 3 bases; unmatched junction nucleotides: 5. This CDR3 contains 15 residues. CDR1 KGHSH and CDR2 LQKENI come from the germline V gene. CDR3 nucleotides: TGTGCCAGCTCACCCCCGGGACAGGGGTTCTACGAGCAGTACTTC. As protein: CASSPPGQGFYEQYF.

This clone was counted once. The chain combines TRBV5-1 with TRBJ1-1; 8 nucleotides match TRBD1. Per germline, CDR1 SGHRS and CDR2 YFSETQ. The CDR3 contains 15 residues. Losses at the gene ends were 4 bases for V and 2 bases for J; bases not matched to a gene: 7. The CDR3: CASSTQTGVNTEAFF. CDR3 DNA sequence: TGCGCCAGCAGCACCCAGACAGGGGTCAACACTGAAGCTTTCTTT.

CDR3 in DNA: TGTGCCAGCAGCGTTCAGGGAGTTGGGGTCTACAATGAGCAGTTCTTC. Protein: CASSVQGVGVYNEQFF. This chain links TRBV9 with TRBJ2-1; D is tentatively TRBD1 or TRBD2 (5 bases each). V dropped 2 bases and J dropped 3 bases, with 15 bases sitting between them. CDR1 and CDR2 (germline): SGDLS, YYNGEE. CDR3 length: 16 amino acids.

This chain connects TRBV6-1 to TRBJ1-2; D not certain. Germline values: CDR1 MNHNS, CDR2 SASEGT. The V gene lost 0 bases and the J gene lost 4 bases, with 15 bases spanning the gap. This CDR3 is built from 16 residues. CDR3: CASSEATTTVPYGYTF. CDR3 DNA sequence: TGTGCCAGCAGTGAAGCGACGACGACGGTCCCCTATGGCTACACCTTC.

The genes are TRBV28 and TRBJ2-7; the D gene could be TRBD1 or TRBD2 (5 bases each). Trimming pared 2 bases from V and 7 bases from J, leaving 15 bases between. CDR1 is MDHEN, CDR2 SYDVKM, per germline. The CDR3 is 14 residues long. CDR3 nucleotide sequence: TGTGCCAGCAGTTTACGGGGCTCCTCGGGGGAGCAGTACTTC. This gives the protein CASSLRGSSGEQYF.

In DNA form, the CDR3 reads TGCGCCAGCAGCGGGTGGGACAAGTCCTACGAGCAGTACTTC. It translates to CASSGWDKSYEQYF. The chain uses TRBV10-2 and TRBJ2-7, with D possibly being TRBD1 (6 bases). Per the germline V gene, CDR1 is WSHSY and CDR2 is SAAADI. V was pared by 6 bases and J by 1 base, with 13 bases between. The CDR3 is 14 amino acids.

The chain links TRBV29-1 to TRBJ1-5; weak D call: TRBD1 (5 bases). This CDR3 contains 15 residues. V lost 0 bases and J 1 base, leaving 10 bases between the germline ends. Germline values: CDR1 SQVTM, CDR2 ANQGSEA. CDR3 in amino acids: CSVEDRGASNQPQHF. CDR3 DNA: TGCAGCGTTGAAGATAGGGGTGCGAGCAATCAGCCCCAGCATTTT.